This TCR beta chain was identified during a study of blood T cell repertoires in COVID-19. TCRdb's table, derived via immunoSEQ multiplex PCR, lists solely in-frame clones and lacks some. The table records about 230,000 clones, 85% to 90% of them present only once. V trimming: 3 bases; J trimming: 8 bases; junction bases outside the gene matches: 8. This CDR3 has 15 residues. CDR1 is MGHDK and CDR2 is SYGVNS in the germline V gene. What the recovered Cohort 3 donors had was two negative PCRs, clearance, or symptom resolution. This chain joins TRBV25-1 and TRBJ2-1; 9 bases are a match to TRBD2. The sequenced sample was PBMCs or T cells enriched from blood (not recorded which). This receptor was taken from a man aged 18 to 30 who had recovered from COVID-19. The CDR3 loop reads CASSEAGGRADEQFF. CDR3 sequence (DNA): TGTGCCAGCAGTGAGGCGGGGGGGCGGGCGGATGAGCAGTTCTTC. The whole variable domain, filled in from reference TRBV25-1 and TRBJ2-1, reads EADIYQTPRYLVIGTGKKITLECSQTMGHDKMYWYQQDPGMELHLIHYSYGVNSTEKGDLSSESTVSRIRTEHFPLTLESARPSHTSQYLCASSEAGGRADEQFFGPGTRLTVL.